Listed below are T cell receptor beta chains from one sample, sequenced in a study of blood T cell repertoires in COVID-19. Repertoires were generated with immunoSEQ multiplex PCR, while TCRdb's copy carries only in-frame clones and drops some. The table includes around 220,000 clones, about 86% detected once. Specimen: peripheral blood. These receptors came from a woman between 45 and 65 years old with acute or convalescent COVID-19. CDR3s include the opening cysteine and the closing phenylalanine or tryptophan. Each record gives: V gene, J gene, clone size, D gene, CDR3 protein, CDR3 DNA. The D gene is left open where the match is weak. Where a row states a size, it is once, few, many or the class of an expanded clone; other rows omit it.

TRBV29-1,TRBJ1-1,few,-,CSAVGGTEAFF,TGCAGCGCCGTCGGAGGCACTGAAGCTTTCTTT
TRBV19,TRBJ1-1,-,-,CARGGELTEAFF,TGTGCCAGGGGGGGGGAGCTCACTGAAGCTTTCTTT
TRBV30,TRBJ2-2,-,TRBD2,CACPGLAGFTGELFF,TGTGCCTGCCCGGGACTAGCGGGATTCACCGGGGAGCTGTTTTTT
TRBV14,TRBJ2-2,-,-,CASSRLNPGELFF,TGTGCCAGCAGCCGACTAAACCCCGGGGAGCTGTTTTTT
TRBV12-5,TRBJ1-2,-,-,CASGPGFGYTF,TGTGCTAGTGGCCCAGGCTTTGGCTACACCTTC
TRBV3-1/TRBV3-2,TRBJ2-7,few,-,CASSQTGTYEQYF,TGTGCCAGCAGCCAAACCGGGACCTACGAGCAGTACTTC
TRBV6-6,TRBJ2-6,-,-,CASSVPGANVLTF,TGTGCCAGCTCCGTCCCTGGGGCCAACGTCCTGACTTTC
TRBV5-6,TRBJ1-2,-,-,CASSFSDRNYGYTF,TGTGCCAGCAGCTTCTCGGACAGAAACTATGGCTACACCTTC
TRBV19,TRBJ1-4,once,-,CASKVGRGNEKLFF,TGTGCCAGTAAGGTCGGGCGCGGGAATGAAAAACTGTTTTTT
TRBV5-4,TRBJ1-6,-,-,CASSKGGGSPLHF,TGTGCCAGCAGTAAAGGAGGAGGTTCACCCCTCCACTTT
TRBV21-1,TRBJ1-2,-,-,CASEHGGVGGYTF,TGTGCCAGCGAGCATGGGGGGGTAGGTGGCTACACCTTC
TRBV19,TRBJ1-2,-,-,CASSIGADGYTF,TGTGCCAGTAGTATTGGGGCGGATGGCTACACCTTC
TRBV6-2/TRBV6-3,TRBJ1-2,-,TRBD1,CASSPGQGPYGYTF,TGTGCCAGCAGCCCGGGACAGGGCCCCTATGGCTACACCTTC
TRBV7-2,TRBJ2-7,-,-,CASSLDRAYEQYF,TGTGCCAGCAGCTTAGATCGAGCGTACGAGCAGTACTTC
TRBV7-9,TRBJ2-5,-,TRBD2,CASSSTSGRPPQETQYF,TGTGCCAGCAGTTCCACTAGCGGGAGACCGCCCCAAGAGACCCAGTACTTC
TRBV6-1,TRBJ1-2,-,-,CASSELAGFNYGYTF,TGTGCCAGCAGTGAATTGGCAGGATTTAACTATGGCTACACCTTC
TRBV7-2,TRBJ1-2,-,TRBD1,CASSLQNWTGVYGYTF,TGTGCCAGCAGCTTACAGAACTGGACAGGGGTTTATGGCTACACCTTC
TRBV6-5,TRBJ2-1,-,-,CASSYAPLVGEQFF,TGTGCCAGCAGTTACGCCCCGCTAGTGGGTGAGCAGTTCTTC
TRBV7-7,TRBJ2-3,-,-,CASSLGQSTSTDTQYF,TGTGCCAGCAGCTTAGGACAGTCTACTAGCACAGATACGCAGTATTTT
TRBV4-1,TRBJ1-1,few,-,CASSHYREAFF,TGCGCCAGCAGCCACTACAGAGAAGCTTTCTTT
TRBV11-2,TRBJ2-7,-,-,CASSSNRVSFYEQYF,TGTGCCAGCAGCTCCAACAGGGTTTCTTTCTACGAGCAGTACTTC
TRBV5-1,TRBJ2-5,-,TRBD2,CASSLAQTSGQETQYF,TGCGCCAGCAGCTTGGCCCAGACTAGCGGCCAAGAGACCCAGTACTTC
TRBV12-3/TRBV12-4,TRBJ1-6,-,-,CASSLGGSSPLHF,TGTGCCAGCAGTTTAGGCGGTAGTTCACCCCTCCACTTT
TRBV29-1,TRBJ2-1,-,TRBD2,CTSVGGRASEQFF,TGCACCTCGGTTGGCGGGAGGGCCTCTGAGCAGTTCTTC
TRBV7-9,TRBJ2-3,once,-,CASSLNRGGADTQYF,TGTGCCAGCAGCTTGAACAGGGGCGGGGCAGATACGCAGTATTTT
TRBV19,TRBJ1-4,-,TRBD1,CASGLTGVQNEKLFF,TGTGCCAGTGGTCTTACAGGGGTACAAAATGAAAAACTGTTTTTT
TRBV30,TRBJ1-6,-,-,CAWSRESSYNSPLHF,TGTGCCTGGAGTAGGGAGAGCTCCTATAATTCACCCCTCCACTTT